The entry below describes one T cell receptor (beta chain). These data are taken from a study of CDR3 diversity in severe acne. TCRdb re-called the PCR reads through MiXCR, storing one row per CDR3 protein. Here the sample spans more than 70,000 distinct CDR3 sequences, roughly 49% being singletons. Germline CDR1 and CDR2: GTSNPN and SVGIG (reference sequence). The CDR3 is 11 amino acids. Trimming pared 3 bases from V and 7 bases from J, leaving 9 bases between. The sample was blood. The clonotype comes from a male donor with severe acne vulgaris. The chain joins TRBV30 to TRBJ1-1, with D tentatively TRBD1 (5 bases). The CDR3 loop reads CAWRRGNEAFF. In DNA form, the CDR3 reads TGTGCCTGGAGAAGGGGAAATGAAGCTTTCTTT.